This TCR beta chain was observed in a study of blood T cell repertoires in COVID-19. About the research overall: PBMCs, B-cell-depleted T cells, or T cells were the source of the cDNA or gDNA that made up the material.

The repertoire was sequenced with immunoSEQ multiplex PCR; TCRdb's copy has only in-frame clones and lacks some. The table includes under 550,000 clones, around nine tenths detected once. CDR1 SEHNR and CDR2 FQNEAQ come from the germline V gene (reference sequence). This CDR3 region has 12 residues. The V end was cut by 6 bases, the J end by 5 bases, with 10 bases between. The TCR was taken from a man between 18 and 29 years old with COVID-19, enrolled during active disease. The chain carries TRBV7-9 and TRBJ1-2; D remains ambiguous. Sample: peripheral blood. The CDR3 DNA follows: TGTGCCAGCAGTCACCGGGAGTATGGCTACACCTTC. Translated, it gives CASSHREYGYTF.